This is a list of T cell receptor beta chains from one sample in a study of identical twins. TCRdb recomputed calls from the 5' RACE reads with MiXCR, one row per CDR3 protein. The sample carries roughly 540,000 distinct CDR3 sequences, about 20% recorded once. The same data also contributed to another study, on T cells expressing NK-cell markers.

The sequencing sample was made of CD4+ T cells sorted from blood. Receptors were obtained from a young woman in good health. Each CDR3 is given with its conserved first and last residue. Each record gives: D gene, clone size, J gene, V gene, CDR3 protein, CDR3 DNA. The D gene is left open where the match is weak. Part of the rows lack a size; the others show once, few, many or a class for expanded clones.

d_gene: -
abundance: -
j_gene: TRBJ2-2
v_gene: TRBV7-9
CDR3aa: CASSLDKSTGELFF
CDR3nt: TGTGCCAGCAGCTTAGACAAATCCACCGGGGAGCTGTTTTTT

d_gene: -
abundance: -
j_gene: TRBJ1-1
v_gene: TRBV25-1
CDR3aa: CASSDGARGTAEAFF
CDR3nt: TGTGCCAGCAGTGATGGGGCTAGGGGGACCGCTGAAGCTTTCTTT

d_gene: -
abundance: -
j_gene: TRBJ2-3
v_gene: TRBV12-3/TRBV12-4
CDR3aa: CASTRRNTDTQYF
CDR3nt: TGTGCCAGCACCCGGCGAAACACAGATACGCAGTATTTT

d_gene: -
abundance: few
j_gene: TRBJ1-4
v_gene: TRBV29-1
CDR3aa: CSVAGRIQKEKLFF
CDR3nt: TGCAGCGTTGCAGGGAGGATACAAAAAGAAAAACTGTTTTTT

d_gene: -
abundance: -
j_gene: TRBJ1-2
v_gene: TRBV14
CDR3aa: CASSQDGLLGGYTF
CDR3nt: TGTGCCAGCAGCCAAGATGGGCTTTTGGGAGGCTACACCTTC

d_gene: -
abundance: -
j_gene: TRBJ1-1
v_gene: TRBV6-5
CDR3aa: CASSYLSPSNTEAFF
CDR3nt: TGTGCCAGCAGTTACCTAAGCCCCTCGAACACTGAAGCTTTCTTT

d_gene: -
abundance: -
j_gene: TRBJ1-1
v_gene: TRBV3-1
CDR3aa: CASSQDLLAEAFF
CDR3nt: TGTGCCAGCAGCCAAGATCTTTTGGCTGAAGCTTTCTTT

d_gene: -
abundance: few
j_gene: TRBJ1-2
v_gene: TRBV9
CDR3aa: CASSTHRSTDGYTF
CDR3nt: TGTGCCAGCAGCACTCACCGTTCGACAGACGGCTACACCTTC

d_gene: TRBD1
abundance: -
j_gene: TRBJ2-7
v_gene: TRBV10-3
CDR3aa: CAISESTRGQGEQYF
CDR3nt: TGTGCCATCAGTGAGTCGACCAGGGGGCAAGGCGAGCAGTACTTC

d_gene: -
abundance: -
j_gene: TRBJ1-1
v_gene: TRBV20-1
CDR3aa: CSAILATGTEAFF
CDR3nt: TGCAGTGCTATTTTAGCTACGGGCACTGAAGCTTTCTTT

d_gene: -
abundance: -
j_gene: TRBJ2-7
v_gene: TRBV20-1
CDR3aa: CSARDGGPQKEQYF
CDR3nt: TGCAGTGCTAGAGACGGGGGGCCGCAGAAGGAGCAGTACTTC

d_gene: -
abundance: many
j_gene: TRBJ2-7
v_gene: TRBV7-2
CDR3aa: CASSVSRTAPNEQYF
CDR3nt: TGTGCCAGCAGCGTTTCTCGGACGGCCCCCAACGAGCAGTACTTC

d_gene: TRBD2
abundance: -
j_gene: TRBJ2-1
v_gene: TRBV2
CDR3aa: CASIEAPGREGNEQFF
CDR3nt: TGTGCCAGCATCGAAGCTCCAGGGCGGGAGGGCAATGAGCAGTTCTTC

d_gene: -
abundance: -
j_gene: TRBJ2-1
v_gene: TRBV5-1
CDR3aa: CASSLGAGGEYNEQFF
CDR3nt: TGCGCCAGCAGCTTGGGGGCAGGGGGGGAATACAATGAGCAGTTCTTC

d_gene: -
abundance: many
j_gene: TRBJ2-3
v_gene: TRBV7-9
CDR3aa: CASSSPWSTDTQYF
CDR3nt: TGTGCCAGCAGCTCCCCGTGGTCCACAGATACGCAGTATTTT

d_gene: TRBD1
abundance: few
j_gene: TRBJ1-2
v_gene: TRBV2
CDR3aa: CASSGTRQGGQGYTF
CDR3nt: TGTGCCAGCAGCGGTACTCGACAGGGGGGGCAAGGCTACACCTTC

d_gene: -
abundance: -
j_gene: TRBJ1-1
v_gene: TRBV7-9
CDR3aa: CASTLIAGGSPEAFF
CDR3nt: TGTGCCAGCACCCTCATTGCGGGGGGAAGCCCTGAAGCTTTCTTT

d_gene: TRBD2
abundance: -
j_gene: TRBJ2-3
v_gene: TRBV11-1
CDR3aa: CASSPRPGLAGGTTDTQYF
CDR3nt: TGTGCCAGCAGCCCTAGGCCGGGACTAGCGGGGGGCACGACAGATACGCAGTATTTT